This T cell receptor beta chain stems from a study of cytomegalovirus exposure and HLA in healthy donors (dated by TCRdb to about 2017). For the study in its entirety: In an earlier analysis of several hundred of the donors, approximately 260 Gb of sequence data and just under 120 million unique TCR beta sequences from approximately 180 million T cells were reported. An early release that covered roughly 600 HLA-typed donors contained approximately 300 gigabases of sequencing data and about 93 million unique TCR sequences. Among the roughly 400 genotyped donors, around 81% belonged to the genetic ancestry cluster associated with self-reported Caucasian donors. The study aimed to test whether cataloging public T cell receptors could reveal signatures of past pathogen exposure. Using immunosequencing, the study profiled T cell repertoires from 550 to 750 subjects and related those repertoires to cytomegalovirus serostatus. Along with the approximately 700-subject first cohort, a separate validation cohort of over a hundred different subjects was used. To predict cytomegalovirus infection status, the study brought together high-throughput TCR immunosequencing, statistical association of individual TCRs with disease status, and machine learning. In a later analysis, previously published TCR beta repertoires from some 640 donors were re-analyzed and high-resolution HLA genotyping was added so that TCR occurrence patterns could be studied. The later analysis used no new phenotypic data to find candidate immune exposures, relying instead on TCR beta sequences and their occurrence across donors. In an earlier analysis of 587 of the donors, high-throughput TCR beta sequencing was used to judge whether each TCR beta V gene segment behaved as functional or pseudogenic. Donor age, sex, ethnicity and CMV serostatus were compiled alongside the repertoire data. Genome-wide SNP genotypes for about 65% of the roughly 670 donors were used in a later genetic analysis, which treated that subset as a discovery cohort. All discovery cohort repertoires had been generated on a single sequencing platform. HLA typing covered class I and class II loci at four-digit resolution. Typing coverage varied by locus: roughly 629-640 donors for A, B, C, DRB1 and DQB1; more than 500 for DQA1; more than 600 for DPA1; 450 to 480 for DPB1. About five DR-DQ haplotypes were handled as single units for association and clustering because linkage in the cohort was strong. Among roughly 400 genotyped donors of the cohort, an average of approximately 240,000 unique TCR beta nucleotide sequences were sequenced per donor, about a sixth of them non-productive.

The method behind the library was the immunoSEQ multiplex PCR assay. A mixture of 60 forward primers for TCR Vbeta segments and 13 reverse primers for TCR Jbeta segments was used in the multiplex PCR. The CDR3 region of rearranged TCR beta genes was amplified from genomic DNA by a multiplex PCR assay. Amplified TCR beta libraries were sequenced as 87-base-pair reads on the Illumina HiSeq System. As for the authors' bioinformatics: A later analysis tallied roughly 80 million unique TCR beta chains across the 666 repertoires, and about 10 million of those chains were shared by two or more donors. A nearest-neighbor algorithm error-corrected the raw reads and collapsed the reads into unique sequences, merging closely related sequences to remove PCR and sequencing errors. To assign V, D and J gene segments, CDR3 sequences were aligned to IMGT reference sequences. Each retained sequence needed at least a six-nucleotide match to both a V gene segment and a J gene segment. Rearrangements were classified as productive when the CDR3 lacked stop codons and remained in frame with V and J, and all other rearrangements were classified as non-productive. Following IMGT convention, CDR3 was defined as the stretch from the second conserved V-encoded cysteine up to the conserved J-encoded phenylalanine. In an earlier analysis of roughly 610 of the donors, sequences lacking an unambiguous match to a single V gene segment were excluded. In an earlier analysis of 587 of the donors, V segments were called functional above 56.7% productive rearrangements and were called segregating when the between-donor standard deviation exceeded 5%. A statistical classification framework was developed to diagnose cytomegalovirus status using the catalog of TCR beta chain sequences. A later analysis assigned V and J genes by comparing TCR nucleotide sequences with IMGT/GENE-DB human TR gene sequences. The TCRdist pipeline was used in a later analysis to assign CDR3 sequences and most-parsimonious VDJ recombination scenarios. In a later analysis, each TCR beta chain was defined by its CDR3 amino acid sequence together with its V-gene family, and reads lacking a unique V-gene family were excluded. In a later analysis, nearly 600 highly shared, low-generation-probability nucleotide sequences were removed to address suspected cross-contamination and a sequencing artifact. In a later analysis, a clonal expansion index for each public chain was calculated from normalized within-repertoire ranks of inferred template counts. In a later analysis, generation probabilities were computed using a VDJ recombination model fitted to out-of-frame rearrangements, and the results were checked against IGoR. A later analysis scored TCR-TCR, TCR-HLA and TCR-CMV co-occurrence with hypergeometric tests, applying a repertoire-size bias correction to TCR pairs. In a later analysis, false discovery rates were estimated by permuting HLA or CMV assignments 20 times. In a later analysis, co-occurring TCRs were grouped with DBSCAN, and TCRdist sequence similarity was added when clustering was performed within HLA-allele-positive subsets. For co-occurrence clustering, repertoires with fewer than 30,000 or more than 120,000 public chains were excluded, along with a handful of repertoires with anomalous nucleotide sharing. This immuneACCESS table, as held by TCRdb, lists in-frame sequences with V and J called but not all clones. Of the missing ones, under half trace to an unresolved V gene in checked studies; the others have no known cause. V and J calls plus clone size are reproduced from that table; the DNA served to infer D and trimming. Counted in this sample were about 78,000 clones; 60% to 70% of them appeared once. The ten biggest clones cover around 6% of the sample.

Broad study findings and their caveats: Because counts were too low, 15 to 20 rarely observed V segments, including chromosome 9 orphons, were excluded from the earlier analysis of 587 of the donors. According to a later analysis, most CMV-associated TCR beta chains appeared to be HLA-restricted, and the HLA associations seemed to be driven largely by CMV exposure. Linkage disequilibrium might explain the correlated functional status among segregating V segments, but an unknown experimental factor could not be ruled out. In a later genetic analysis, a missense DCLRE1C variant was associated with V-gene and J-gene trimming of TCR beta chains, and the association was replicated in an independent cohort. Some IMGT-functional V segments, including TRBV6-2 and TRBV6-3, could not be distinguished by the 87-base-pair reads and were therefore excluded. Compared with equally common non-associated chains, HLA-associated TCR beta chains in a later analysis were more clonally expanded and had lower generation probabilities. The study gave a list of 150 to 200 TCR beta chains associated with cytomegalovirus. A later genetic analysis reported fewer N-insertions in productive TCRs among donors in an Asian-associated ancestry cluster than the approximately 670-donor mean. The authors suggested that the approach could potentially be extended to other disease states and immunological phenotypes. The only immune exposure information available for the cohort was CMV serostatus. A cluster of highly shared sequence variants was judged likely to be a technical artifact of the sequencing pipeline. Because some donors lacked HLA typing at each locus, the association tests relied only on the typed subset. In an earlier analysis of fewer than 700 of the donors, most TCR beta V segments appeared in productive rearrangements about 87% or about 30% of the time, broadly matching IMGT annotations. According to a later analysis, parvovirus B19, influenza, CMV and Epstein-Barr virus appeared linked to several top co-occurrence clusters. The presence/absence analyses assumed that sequencing depth was roughly uniform across donors, and that assumption may not be true. According to a later analysis, TCR association rates differed among HLA loci, with DRB1 alleles showing the most associated TCRs and HLA-C alleles showing the fewest. A few of the identified cytomegalovirus-associated TCR beta chains were confirmed in vitro to be specific for cytomegalovirus antigens. This cohort had only TCR beta chains sequenced, and the lack of alpha or paired-chain data limited which features could be detected. Most TCR sequences were observed very rarely across donors, whereas some public TCRs were present in many individuals. The classifier was reported to diagnose cytomegalovirus status with high specificity and sensitivity in both the original cohort and the validation cohort. A further reported finding was that TCR beta sequences accurately predicted the HLA-A and HLA-B alleles for most subjects in the first cohort. When HLA alleles, especially DR and DQ, strongly co-occurred, attributing TCR associations to individual alleles was difficult. Specific HLA alleles were associated with 15,000 to 20,000 TCR beta sequences at a false discovery rate of 0.05 in a later analysis.

In total, around 600 healthy bone marrow donors made up the cohort. Cohort members were all nominally healthy when sampled, although unrecorded immune exposures were likely present. The donor tested CMV seropositive and was one of the 289 seropositive cohort members. Each donor provided a peripheral blood sample, and peripheral blood mononuclear cells were used for TCR beta sequencing. The Qiagen DNeasy Blood Extraction Kit was used to extract genomic DNA from the blood cell samples. From its cysteine to its phenylalanine, the CDR3 spans 17 amino acids. Only the CDR3 DNA is retained, 51 bases long and in frame from the first base. CDR1 and CDR2 are drawn from the germline V gene: SGDLS, YYNGEE. For this chain, trimming is 4 bases at the V end and 0 bases at the J end, and the number of junction bases without a gene match is 12. A note on this clone: This clone's antigen is unknown. No much larger clone is present one base from it, and per-base qualities are unavailable.

Material for sequencing was PBMCs. The chain couples TRBV9 to TRBJ1-2; TRBD1 aligns with 7 central bases. This clonotype was sampled from a man in his thirties or forties in good health and CMV-seropositive. The encoded CDR3 is CASSLSGQLLANYGYTF. The nucleotides read TGTGCCAGCAGCCTTTCGGGACAGCTATTAGCTAACTATGGCTACACCTTC.